Reported below is one T cell receptor (beta chain). The V end was cut by 0 bases, the J end by 7 bases, with 21 bases between. Germline-derived CDR1 and CDR2 are LGHDT and YNNKEL (reference sequence). The CDR3 runs to 17 residues. This sample was included in a study of blood T cells in healthy people across ages. A sample-barcoded 5' primer and a J-beta primer mix were used in a second PCR of about 6 to 11 cycles. A single record per CDR3 protein comes from TCRdb applying MiXCR to the 5' RACE reads. The sample yields approximately 1,700,000 distinct CDR3 sequences, roughly two fifths seen once. The source material was blood. The clonotype originates from a human donor in good health. The V and J genes are TRBV3-1 and TRBJ1-2; a possible D gene is TRBD1 (6 bases). DNA for the CDR3: TGTGCCAGCAGCCAAGATAGAACCAGGGGCGTCGATGGTGGCTACACCTTC. This sequence encodes CASSQDRTRGVDGGYTF.